The rows below give T cell receptor beta chains drawn from one sample of a study of blood T cell repertoires in COVID-19. Measured with immunoSEQ multiplex PCR; TCRdb has only the in-frame clones, and not every one. The sample lists roughly 300,000 clones, 87% occurring once. Sequencing was performed on PBMCs or T cells enriched from blood (not recorded which). The receptors derive from a woman aged 30 to 39 who had recovered from COVID-19. The CDR3 runs from the conserved cysteine through the conserved F or W. A D gene is named only where the DNA matches it firmly. Clone size is shown for a subset of rows, as once, few, many or a class of expanded clone.

J: TRBJ2-2; size: -; D: -; V: TRBV30; DNA: TGTGCCTGGAGTGTATTCGGGAACACCGGGGAGCTGTTTTTT; CDR3: CAWSVFGNTGELFF
J: TRBJ2-2; size: -; D: TRBD1; V: TRBV30; DNA: TGTGCCTGGGCAGGGACAGGGGCTTTCCTCCGGGAGCTGTTTTTT; CDR3: CAWAGTGAFLRELFF
J: TRBJ2-2; size: -; D: TRBD1; V: TRBV5-1; DNA: TGCGCCAGCAGCTCCGGGACAGACTCTACCGGGGAGCTGTTTTTT; CDR3: CASSSGTDSTGELFF
J: TRBJ1-5; size: -; D: -; V: TRBV5-4; DNA: TGTGCCAGCAGCATCTGGGGGGGTGGCAGCAATCAGCCCCAGCATTTT; CDR3: CASSIWGGGSNQPQHF
J: TRBJ2-3; size: -; D: -; V: TRBV9; DNA: TGTGCCAGCAGCGCCCCCCTTAGCACAGATACGCAGTATTTT; CDR3: CASSAPLSTDTQYF
J: TRBJ2-7; size: -; D: -; V: TRBV12-3/TRBV12-4; DNA: TGTGCCAGCAGTTATGGGAGTGAGCAGTACTTC; CDR3: CASSYGSEQYF
J: TRBJ1-1; size: -; D: -; V: TRBV4-3; DNA: TGCGCCAGCTCCCCGGGACAAGGGGTGAAGAACACTGAAGCTTTCTTT; CDR3: CASSPGQGVKNTEAFF
J: TRBJ1-5; size: once; D: -; V: TRBV12-3/TRBV12-4; DNA: TGTGCCAGCAGTCCGGGGGACAATCAGCCCCAGCATTTT; CDR3: CASSPGDNQPQHF
J: TRBJ1-2; size: -; D: TRBD1; V: TRBV6-1; DNA: TGTGCCAGCAGTGAACGACAGGGGTATGGCTACACCTTC; CDR3: CASSERQGYGYTF
J: TRBJ2-7; size: -; D: -; V: TRBV4-1; DNA: TGCGCCAGCAGCCAAGGAGCGAGGGAGCAGTACTTC; CDR3: CASSQGAREQYF
J: TRBJ1-2; size: -; D: TRBD1; V: TRBV19; DNA: TGTGCCAGTCAGGGTGAGGGGGCACGAGGCTACACCTTC; CDR3: CASQGEGARGYTF
J: TRBJ1-5; size: many; D: -; V: TRBV2; DNA: TGTGCCAGCAGTGAAGCCATTTGGGCAGGGGACGATCAGCCCCAGCATTTT; CDR3: CASSEAIWAGDDQPQHF
J: TRBJ1-4; size: -; D: TRBD1; V: TRBV6-5; DNA: TGTGCCAGCAGTTACTCTGTGACAGGGGCTCGAAAACTGTTTTTT; CDR3: CASSYSVTGARKLFF
J: TRBJ2-5; size: -; D: -; V: TRBV18; DNA: TGTGCCAGCTCACCCTCCTCCAGGGTGGGAGAGACCCAGTACTTC; CDR3: CASSPSSRVGETQYF
J: TRBJ2-7; size: -; D: TRBD2; V: TRBV7-6; DNA: TGTGCCAGCAGCCCCGGCGGGAGCTCCTACGAGCAGTACTTC; CDR3: CASSPGGSSYEQYF
J: TRBJ2-7; size: -; D: -; V: TRBV11-3; DNA: TGTGCCAGCAGCAGCGGAGAGGGGGTTAACGAGCAGTACTTC; CDR3: CASSSGEGVNEQYF
J: TRBJ1-3; size: once; D: TRBD1; V: TRBV3-1/TRBV3-2; DNA: TGTGCCAGCAGACCACAGGGGGTTAGCTCTGGAAACACCATATATTTT; CDR3: CASRPQGVSSGNTIYF
J: TRBJ1-1; size: -; D: -; V: TRBV19; DNA: TGTCCCAGTAGTATGGCGGCGAACACTGAAGCTTTCTTT; CDR3: CPSSMAANTEAFF
J: TRBJ2-2; size: once; D: TRBD2; V: TRBV19; DNA: TGTGCCAGTAAAGAGCGGGGTAAGGCTCTCACCGGGGAGCTGTTTTTT; CDR3: CASKERGKALTGELFF
J: TRBJ1-1; size: -; D: TRBD1; V: TRBV5-6; DNA: TGTGCCAGCAGCTGGAACAGGGGCCGGACTGAAGCTTTCTTT; CDR3: CASSWNRGRTEAFF
J: TRBJ2-5; size: -; D: TRBD2; V: TRBV6-6; DNA: TGTGCCAGCAGTCCTGATGCTAGCGGGGGGGCGGAGACCCAGTACTTC; CDR3: CASSPDASGGAETQYF
J: TRBJ1-1; size: -; D: TRBD1; V: TRBV5-1; DNA: TGCGCCAGCAGCCCAGAGGGGACAGGGGGCACCACTGAAGCTTTCTTT; CDR3: CASSPEGTGGTTEAFF
J: TRBJ1-5; size: -; D: -; V: TRBV7-9; DNA: TGTGCCAGCAGAGCCCCCGGTAGCAATCAGCCCCAGCATTTT; CDR3: CASRAPGSNQPQHF
J: TRBJ2-1; size: -; D: -; V: TRBV29-1; DNA: TGCAGCGTCGGGTACAATGAGCAGTTCTTC; CDR3: CSVGYNEQFF
J: TRBJ2-2; size: -; D: -; V: TRBV4-1; DNA: TGCGCCAGCAGCCTAGAGGGGGGGGACGGGGAGCTGTTTTTT; CDR3: CASSLEGGDGELFF
J: TRBJ1-1; size: -; D: -; V: TRBV27; DNA: TGTGCCAGCAGCCCTTTACCCAGGGCAGAGCGCGACACTGAAGCTTTCTTT; CDR3: CASSPLPRAERDTEAFF
J: TRBJ1-1; size: -; D: -; V: TRBV5-1; DNA: TGCGCCAGCAGCACTCCCCCGGGACAAATGAACACTGAAGCTTTCTTT; CDR3: CASSTPPGQMNTEAFF
J: TRBJ2-7; size: -; D: -; V: TRBV18; DNA: TGTGCCAGCTCACCCACAGGGATCGGGTACGAGCAGTACTTC; CDR3: CASSPTGIGYEQYF
J: TRBJ1-2; size: -; D: TRBD1; V: TRBV18; DNA: TGTGCCAGCTCACCAGCAACGACAGGGCCCTCGGGAGGCTACACCTTC; CDR3: CASSPATTGPSGGYTF
J: TRBJ2-3; size: -; D: TRBD1; V: TRBV7-3; DNA: TGTGCCAGCAGCTTGGAGGGGACAGGGCCAAATACGCAGTATTTT; CDR3: CASSLEGTGPNTQYF
J: TRBJ1-5; size: -; D: TRBD1; V: TRBV5-8; DNA: TGTGCCAGCAGCTTTTGGCAGGGGGAACAGCCCCAGCATTTT; CDR3: CASSFWQGEQPQHF
J: TRBJ2-3; size: -; D: -; V: TRBV5-1; DNA: TGCGCCAGCAGCTGGCAGGGCTTTGCAGATACGCAGTATTTT; CDR3: CASSWQGFADTQYF
J: TRBJ1-1; size: once; D: -; V: TRBV19; DNA: TGTGCCAGTAGTATAGATCTAAACAGATACACTGAAGCTTTCTTT; CDR3: CASSIDLNRYTEAFF
J: TRBJ2-2; size: few; D: -; V: TRBV9; DNA: TGTGCCAGCAGCGTAGTTGGCGGAAACACCGGGGAGCTGTTTTTT; CDR3: CASSVVGGNTGELFF
J: TRBJ1-2; size: -; D: -; V: TRBV20-1; DNA: TGCAGTGCTAGAATCTCCTATGGCTACACCTTC; CDR3: CSARISYGYTF
J: TRBJ1-6; size: -; D: -; V: TRBV2; DNA: TGTGCCAGCAGTCCCCGCTCCCCGAGCTCCTATAATTCACCCCTCCACTTT; CDR3: CASSPRSPSSYNSPLHF
J: TRBJ1-1; size: -; D: TRBD1; V: TRBV3-1/TRBV3-2; DNA: TGTGCCAGCAGCCAAGGGACAGGGCGGAACACTGAAGCTTTCTTT; CDR3: CASSQGTGRNTEAFF
J: TRBJ2-7; size: -; D: -; V: TRBV5-1; DNA: TGCGCCAGCAGCCTCATACTAGGGGGATCTAGCTCCTACGAGCAGTACTTC; CDR3: CASSLILGGSSSYEQYF
J: TRBJ2-5; size: -; D: TRBD2; V: TRBV19; DNA: TGTGCCAGTAGGACAAGGGGGGCTAGCGGGGTGGAGACCCAGTACTTC; CDR3: CASRTRGASGVETQYF
J: TRBJ1-5; size: -; D: -; V: TRBV19; DNA: TGTGCCAGTAGGCCGGGAACTAGCAATCAGCCCCAGCATTTT; CDR3: CASRPGTSNQPQHF
J: TRBJ1-2; size: -; D: -; V: TRBV7-2; DNA: TGTGCCAGCAGATCCGGGGACTATGGCTACACCTTC; CDR3: CASRSGDYGYTF
J: TRBJ2-2; size: -; D: -; V: TRBV27; DNA: TGTGCCAGCAGTTACGGACAGCTTACCGGGGAGCTGTTTTTT; CDR3: CASSYGQLTGELFF
J: TRBJ1-1; size: few; D: -; V: TRBV5-6; DNA: TGTGCCAGCAGCTTGCCTCCCTCGGGCACTGAAGCTTTCTTT; CDR3: CASSLPPSGTEAFF
J: TRBJ1-2; size: -; D: -; V: TRBV27; DNA: TGTGCCAGCAGTTTCCGGGGGGGCGGCTACACCTTC; CDR3: CASSFRGGGYTF
J: TRBJ2-7; size: -; D: -; V: TRBV10-3; DNA: TGTGCCATCACGGAGGGTCATTCGCCCTACGAGCAGTACTTC; CDR3: CAITEGHSPYEQYF
J: TRBJ1-5; size: -; D: -; V: TRBV9; DNA: TGTGCCAGCAGCGTAGGCTATAGCAATCAGCCCCAGCATTTT; CDR3: CASSVGYSNQPQHF
J: TRBJ1-6; size: once; D: -; V: TRBV7-3; DNA: TGTGCCAGCAGCTTAATCAGCTCCTATAATTCACCCCTCCACTTT; CDR3: CASSLISSYNSPLHF
J: TRBJ1-4; size: -; D: TRBD1; V: TRBV4-3; DNA: TGCGCCAGCAGCCACAGACAGGGGCAGAGTGAAAAACTGTTTTTT; CDR3: CASSHRQGQSEKLFF
J: TRBJ1-5; size: -; D: -; V: TRBV6-2/TRBV6-3; DNA: TGTGCCAGCAGTTACCAGAGGAATCAGCCCCAGCATTTT; CDR3: CASSYQRNQPQHF
J: TRBJ1-2; size: -; D: -; V: TRBV2; DNA: TGTGCCAGCAGTGAAGCGGCTACCAGGGTTGGGTATGGCTACACCTTC; CDR3: CASSEAATRVGYGYTF
J: TRBJ2-2; size: once; D: -; V: TRBV15; DNA: TGTGCCACCAGCAGAGATAGGGGCCCGGGTGGGGAGCTGTTTTTT; CDR3: CATSRDRGPGGELFF
J: TRBJ2-1; size: -; D: -; V: TRBV12-3/TRBV12-4; DNA: TGTGCCAGCAGTTTACGCGGTGAGCAGTTCTTC; CDR3: CASSLRGEQFF
J: TRBJ2-7; size: -; D: TRBD2; V: TRBV28; DNA: TGTGCCAGCAGTGTCGGGACTAGCGGGGTCTACGAGCAGTACTTC; CDR3: CASSVGTSGVYEQYF
J: TRBJ2-1; size: -; D: -; V: TRBV27; DNA: TGTGCCAGCAGTTTTCTGGGGGGATGGTACAATGAGCAGTTCTTC; CDR3: CASSFLGGWYNEQFF
J: TRBJ1-3; size: -; D: -; V: TRBV15; DNA: TGTGCCACCAGCATCAATCCACCTAGTTTTTCTGGAAACACCATATATTTT; CDR3: CATSINPPSFSGNTIYF